This is a list of T cell receptor beta chains from one sample in a study of regulatory T cells in long-lasting Graves disease. From the multiplex PCR reads, TCRdb called clonotypes with MiXCR, one entry per CDR3 protein. Among hundreds of thousands of distinct CDR3 sequences, 20% to 25% were seen once, and the ten largest hold around 15%. The specimen was peripheral blood mononuclear cells (PBMCs), collected when the disease was refractory, from a patient treated with antithyroid drugs. The receptors derive from a female donor with Graves disease. Both conserved end residues are part of each CDR3. The D gene is left open where the match is weak. Clone size, where shown, is once, few, many, or a class for clones that have expanded.

15,TRBV7-2,TRBD1,.,TRBJ1-6,CASSRNRGHNSPLHF,TGTGCCAGCAGCCGGAACAGGGGACATAATTCACCCCTCCACTTT
13,TRBV28,.,many,TRBJ2-5,CASSLLGLETQYF,TGTGCCAGCAGCTTACTAGGGTTGGAGACCCAGTACTTC
15,TRBV4-1,TRBD2,.,TRBJ2-7,CASSQVGTSGYEQYF,TGCGCCAGCAGCCAAGTCGGGACTAGCGGGTACGAGCAGTACTTC
17,TRBV11-2,TRBD2,.,TRBJ2-3,CASSSGLADPIGDTQYF,TGTGCCAGCAGCTCTGGACTAGCGGACCCAATTGGGGATACGCAGTATTTT
16,TRBV5-1,.,few,TRBJ2-2,CASSLVSGLSTGELFF,TGCGCCAGCAGCTTGGTTTCGGGACTGTCCACCGGGGAGCTGTTTTTT
13,TRBV20-1,.,.,TRBJ1-3,CSATAGSGNTIYF,TGCAGTGCTACGGCAGGGTCTGGAAACACCATATATTTT
17,TRBV18,.,.,TRBJ2-2,CASSPMYAADNTGELFF,TGTGCCAGCTCACCAATGTATGCGGCCGATAACACCGGGGAGCTGTTTTTT
13,TRBV18,.,many,TRBJ1-1,CASSQGQGTEAFF,TGTGCCAGCTCACAGGGGCAGGGCACTGAAGCTTTCTTT
15,TRBV12-3/TRBV12-4,.,.,TRBJ1-2,CASSLALHGRHGYTF,TGTGCCAGCAGTTTAGCCCTACATGGGAGACATGGCTACACCTTC
13,TRBV7-9,.,many,TRBJ1-1,CASSIDSPTEAFF,TGTGCCAGCAGCATCGACAGTCCCACTGAAGCTTTCTTT
14,TRBV18,.,.,TRBJ1-5,CASSPSQGSQPQHF,TGTGCCAGCTCACCATCCCAGGGAAGTCAGCCCCAGCATTTT
13,TRBV20-1,.,few,TRBJ2-7,CSAGSDGSYEQYF,TGCAGTGCTGGGAGTGACGGCTCCTACGAGCAGTACTTC
15,TRBV30,.,.,TRBJ2-1,CAWKYRTTAYNEQFF,TGTGCCTGGAAGTATCGAACAACCGCCTACAATGAGCAGTTCTTC
14,TRBV12-3/TRBV12-4,.,many,TRBJ1-4,CASSFGTINEKLFF,TGTGCCAGCAGTTTCGGGACGATAAATGAAAAACTGTTTTTT
13,TRBV7-9,.,.,TRBJ2-7,CTSTGAFGSEQYF,TGTACCAGCACCGGGGCATTCGGGTCCGAGCAGTACTTC
13,TRBV2,TRBD1,many,TRBJ2-7,CASTRGTVYEQYF,TGTGCCAGCACACGAGGGACAGTCTACGAGCAGTACTTC
15,TRBV24-1,TRBD1,many,TRBJ2-5,CATSDRGTGEETQYF,TGTGCCACCAGTGACCGCGGGACAGGGGAAGAGACCCAGTACTTC
14,TRBV11-2,.,.,TRBJ2-7,CASSRSGDYYEQYF,TGTGCCAGCAGTCGAAGTGGCGACTACTACGAGCAGTACTTC
14,TRBV12-3/TRBV12-4,.,many,TRBJ2-7,CASSFGRDSYEQYF,TGTGCCAGCAGTTTCGGTCGGGACTCCTACGAGCAGTACTTC
13,TRBV11-1,.,many,TRBJ1-2,CASSLGQSYGYTF,TGTGCCAGCAGCCTGGGACAAAGCTATGGCTACACCTTC
15,TRBV19,.,few,TRBJ1-6,CASKQGGIVNSPLHF,TGTGCCAGCAAACAGGGCGGGATTGTAAATTCACCCCTCCACTTT
13,TRBV28,.,many,TRBJ1-2,CASFNRGLYGYTF,TGTGCCAGCTTTAACCGGGGACTCTATGGCTACACCTTC
13,TRBV9,.,.,TRBJ2-4,CASSRTGSGIQYF,TGTGCCAGCAGCCGTACGGGGAGTGGCATTCAGTACTTC
13,TRBV30,.,few,TRBJ2-7,CAWSQNRADAEYF,TGTGCCTGGAGTCAAAACAGGGCTGATGCCGAGTACTTC
14,TRBV27,.,many,TRBJ1-6,CASSSVGGASPLHF,TGTGCCAGCAGTTCAGTGGGGGGCGCTTCACCCCTCCACTTT
12,TRBV29-1,.,few,TRBJ2-2,CSDLTSTGELFF,TGCAGCGACCTCACTAGCACCGGGGAGCTGTTTTTT
17,TRBV7-9,.,many,TRBJ2-7,CASSLGGPGRGNYEQYF,TGTGCCAGCAGCTTAGGGGGGCCTGGCAGGGGAAACTACGAGCAGTACTTC